The entry below gives a single T cell receptor (beta chain) sequence along with its context. Its antigen is not known. Libraries were prepared by immunoSEQ multiplex PCR; TCRdb keeps only in-frame clonotypes and omits some of them. The repertoire has 12,000 or so clones, 85% to 90% of them found once; the top ten carry 2.8%. The CDR3 runs 14 residues. Germline CDR1 is SGHTA and CDR2 is FQGNSA. V lost 5 bases to trimming and J lost 4 bases; unmatched junction nucleotides: 5. This entry comes from a study of chemoradiotherapy in HPV16-positive cancers. Whole-study findings and limits: Candidate HPV-specific clones and E7-related TCR motifs grew in tumor during treatment.

The sequences come from blood, collected from a patient who underwent chemoradiotherapy. This chain uses TRBV7-2 with TRBJ2-3; TRBD1 matches 8 bases. This TCR came from a human donor with HPV-associated anogenital cancer. As DNA, the CDR3 is TGTGCCAGCAGCGCCGGACAGGGTCCAGATACGCAGTATTTT. Translating it yields CASSAGQGPDTQYF.